The sequence of this T cell receptor (beta chain) was determined in a study of beta chain features in type 1 diabetes. What was sequenced were expressed TCRB transcripts, since all of the isolated RNA had been reverse transcribed. TCRdb keeps only in-frame clones here, not all; method: immunoSEQ multiplex PCR. The table has 150,000 to 200,000 clones, about 10% seen once. A CD45RO/CCR7/CD25/CD127/CD95/CD27 panel sorted naive, central memory, regulatory and stem cell-like memory CD4+ cells. Post-sort purity exceeded 98% for all sorted populations. Study-wide results and caveats: Patients' naive, central memory and regulatory TCRB repertoires appeared more alike than those of healthy donors. Researchers report that Type 1 diabetes patients had moderately but significantly shorter TCRB CDR3s across all four CD4+ subsets. Lower insertion and higher deletion counts appeared at VDJ junctions in type 1 diabetes patients.

As for this clone: Its antigen is unidentified.

Sequenced: central memory CD4+ T cells from blood. This sequence originates from a woman younger than 45 with type 1 diabetes.

The DNA for the CDR3 is TGTGCCAGCAGTGATAGCGGGAGCTCAGATACGCAGTATTTT. This sequence encodes CASSDSGSSDTQYF. This rearrangement joins TRBV25-1 to TRBJ2-3; 9 positions agree with TRBD2. J gave up 4 bases and V 3 bases, and 2 bases lay outside the gene matches. Germline V CDR1 and CDR2: MGHDK, SYGVNS. The CDR3 loop spans 14 amino acids.